Sequencing of this TCR beta chain was carried out in a study of Ad26.COV2.S vaccination and SARS-CoV-2 variants. Overall study results and limits: Similar non-spike TCR breadth was seen in vaccine and placebo recipients.

To note about this clone: Its antigen remains unknown.

TCRdb's table, derived via immunoSEQ multiplex PCR, lists solely in-frame clones and lacks some. The table shows over 300,000 clones, with about four fifths occurring only once. Noted treatment: roughly 20 received Ad26.COV2.S at low or high dose, single or two shots; several received placebo; per-sample allocation not given. The samples date from day 63 after the first vaccine or placebo injection. CDR3 size: 13 residues. Germline CDR1 SGHTA, CDR2 FQGTGA. V was cut by 3 bases and J by 4 bases, with 9 bases left in between. The chain is built from TRBV7-3 and TRBJ1-2; no clear D gene. The clonotype was recovered from a person between 18 and 59 years old who received the Ad26.COV2.S COVID-19 vaccine or a placebo. The sequences come from peripheral blood, collected in a trial of Ad26.COV2.S vaccine versus placebo. CDR3 DNA: TGTGCCAGCAGCTTGGGAGCGGCCTATGGCTACACCTTC. This codes for CASSLGAAYGYTF.